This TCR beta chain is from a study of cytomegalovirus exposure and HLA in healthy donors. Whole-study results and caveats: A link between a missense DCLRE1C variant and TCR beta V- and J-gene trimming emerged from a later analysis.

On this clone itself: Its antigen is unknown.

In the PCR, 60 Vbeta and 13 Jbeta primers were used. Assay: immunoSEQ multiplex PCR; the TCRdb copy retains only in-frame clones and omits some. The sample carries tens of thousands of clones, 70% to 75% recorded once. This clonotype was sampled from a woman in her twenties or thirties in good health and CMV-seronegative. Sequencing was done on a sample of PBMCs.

CDR3 nucleotides: TGTGCCAGCAGCGTATGGGGGGATAGAGGGCCACAAGAGACCCAGTACTTC. It encodes CASSVWGDRGPQETQYF. The V call is TRBV9, the J call TRBJ2-5, with D possibly matching TRBD2 (6 bases). The CDR3 extends over 17 amino acids. Trimming removed 1 base from V and 2 bases from J, with 18 bases in between. The germline V gene encodes CDR1 SGDLS and CDR2 YYNGEE.